A selection of T cell receptor beta chains follows, all from one sample in a study of shared clonotypes between healthy human individuals. Here immunoSEQ multiplex PCR was the method, and the copy in TCRdb shows in-frame clones only, minus some. The sample has some 2,100,000 clones, 95% seen once. Specimen: naive CD4+ T cells sorted from blood. The origin of the receptors is a man between 18 and 29 years old in good health. Both conserved end residues are part of each CDR3. Fields, in order: clone size, V gene, D gene, J gene, CDR3 length, CDR3 protein, CDR3 DNA. The D gene is left open where the match is weak. For some rows the clone size is stated as once, few or many, or as a class when expanded; others skip it.

size: .; V: TRBV30; D: .; J: TRBJ1-1; length: 15; CDR3: CAWSPPGLSNTEAFF; DNA: TGTGCCTGGAGTCCTCCGGGACTTTCGAACACTGAAGCTTTCTTT
size: .; V: TRBV30; D: .; J: TRBJ1-4; length: 14; CDR3: CAWNVRAGNEKLFF; DNA: TGTGCCTGGAATGTGAGGGCGGGTAATGAAAAACTGTTTTTT
size: .; V: TRBV10-1; D: TRBD1; J: TRBJ2-2; length: 14; CDR3: CASRQGANTGELFF; DNA: TGCGCCAGCAGACAGGGGGCGAACACCGGGGAGCTGTTTTTT
size: .; V: TRBV7-9; D: TRBD2; J: TRBJ2-1; length: 16; CDR3: CASSRDSGMLGSEQFF; DNA: TGTGCCAGCAGCCGAGATAGCGGGATGTTGGGAAGTGAGCAGTTCTTC
size: .; V: TRBV5-6; D: TRBD2; J: TRBJ2-1; length: 16; CDR3: CASSLGLAGSSDEQFF; DNA: TGTGCCAGCAGCCTCGGACTAGCGGGGTCTTCGGATGAGCAGTTCTTC
size: .; V: TRBV7-2; D: .; J: TRBJ2-3; length: 12; CDR3: CASSSFSDTQYF; DNA: TGTGCCAGCAGCTCCTTTTCAGATACGCAGTATTTT
size: once; V: TRBV7-2; D: TRBD1; J: TRBJ2-5; length: 14; CDR3: CASSSRTGAETQYF; DNA: TGTGCCAGCAGCTCCCGGACAGGGGCAGAGACCCAGTACTTC
size: .; V: TRBV18; D: TRBD1; J: TRBJ2-1; length: 16; CDR3: CASSPYRDSTYNEQFF; DNA: TGTGCCAGCTCACCATACAGGGACAGTACCTACAATGAGCAGTTCTTC
size: once; V: TRBV9; D: .; J: TRBJ1-5; length: 15; CDR3: CASSPQGTGNQPQHF; DNA: TGTGCCAGCAGCCCCCAGGGTACCGGCAATCAGCCCCAGCATTTT
size: .; V: TRBV23-1; D: TRBD2; J: TRBJ2-7; length: 14; CDR3: CASSHLLAPYEQYF; DNA: TGCGCCAGCAGTCACTTACTAGCGCCCTACGAGCAGTACTTC
size: .; V: TRBV28; D: TRBD1; J: TRBJ2-7; length: 15; CDR3: CASSQTGGDTYEQYF; DNA: TGTGCCAGCAGCCAAACAGGGGGCGATACCTACGAGCAGTACTTC
size: .; V: TRBV27; D: .; J: TRBJ1-6; length: 14; CDR3: CASSSRVYNSPLHF; DNA: TGTGCCAGCAGTTCACGGGTATATAATTCACCCCTCCACTTT
size: .; V: TRBV18; D: .; J: TRBJ1-1; length: 13; CDR3: CASSHMSPAEAFF; DNA: TGTGCCAGCTCACATATGTCCCCGGCTGAAGCTTTCTTT
size: .; V: TRBV5-4; D: .; J: TRBJ2-2; length: 15; CDR3: CASSLARANTGELFF; DNA: TGTGCCAGCAGCTTGGCCAGGGCGAACACCGGGGAGCTGTTTTTT
size: once; V: TRBV30; D: TRBD1; J: TRBJ1-6; length: 13; CDR3: CAWRPTGVSPLHF; DNA: TGTGCCTGGAGGCCTACAGGGGTTTCACCCCTCCACTTT
size: once; V: TRBV25-1; D: .; J: TRBJ2-3; length: 12; CDR3: CASSGGAGTQYF; DNA: TGTGCCAGCAGTGGGGGGGCAGGTACGCAGTATTTT
size: .; V: TRBV6-6; D: .; J: TRBJ1-3; length: 13; CDR3: CASSDNAGNTIYF; DNA: TGTGCCAGCAGCGACAATGCTGGAAACACCATATATTTT
size: once; V: TRBV4-1; D: TRBD2; J: TRBJ2-3; length: 18; CDR3: CASSPGRVAGGLTDTQYF; DNA: TGCGCCAGCAGCCCCGGTAGGGTAGCGGGGGGGCTCACAGATACGCAGTATTTT
size: once; V: TRBV7-9; D: TRBD1; J: TRBJ2-7; length: 14; CDR3: CASSSGQGLSEQYF; DNA: TGTGCCAGCAGCTCGGGACAGGGCTTAAGCGAGCAGTACTTC
size: .; V: TRBV29-1; D: .; J: TRBJ2-1; length: 15; CDR3: CSVPKDGFSYNEQFF; DNA: TGCAGCGTTCCGAAAGACGGGTTTTCCTACAATGAGCAGTTCTTC
size: .; V: TRBV2; D: .; J: TRBJ2-7; length: 13; CDR3: CASSPGQYYEQYF; DNA: TGTGCCAGCAGTCCCGGACAGTACTACGAGCAGTACTTC
size: once; V: TRBV5-1; D: .; J: TRBJ1-5; length: 15; CDR3: CASSLEGLSNQPQHF; DNA: TGCGCCAGCAGCTTGGAGGGACTCAGCAATCAGCCCCAGCATTTT
size: .; V: TRBV6-5; D: TRBD1; J: TRBJ1-2; length: 13; CDR3: CASSNRDRGWYTF; DNA: TGTGCCAGCAGTAACCGGGACAGAGGGTGGTACACCTTC
size: few; V: TRBV27; D: .; J: TRBJ1-6; length: 17; CDR3: CASSLSLGVGYNSPLHF; DNA: TGTGCCAGCAGTTTAAGTTTAGGTGTGGGCTATAATTCACCCCTCCACTTT
size: .; V: TRBV30; D: .; J: TRBJ1-2; length: 13; CDR3: CAWRNTTNYGYTF; DNA: TGTGCCTGGAGAAACACAACTAACTATGGCTACACCTTC
size: .; V: TRBV21-1; D: .; J: TRBJ1-6; length: 17; CDR3: CASSKGWWQGRDSPLHF; DNA: TGTGCCAGCAGCAAAGGTTGGTGGCAGGGGCGGGATTCACCCCTCCACTTT
size: .; V: TRBV29-1; D: .; J: TRBJ2-1; length: 13; CDR3: CSVVAVARNEQFF; DNA: TGCAGCGTTGTTGCGGTGGCACGCAATGAGCAGTTCTTC
size: .; V: TRBV5-1; D: .; J: TRBJ2-7; length: 14; CDR3: CASSLDNPPYEQYF; DNA: TGCGCCAGCAGCTTGGACAACCCTCCCTACGAGCAGTACTTC
size: .; V: TRBV5-1; D: .; J: TRBJ2-1; length: 15; CDR3: CASSSGTSSYNEQFF; DNA: TGCGCCAGCAGCTCGGGAACGAGCTCCTACAATGAGCAGTTCTTC
size: .; V: TRBV9; D: .; J: TRBJ2-7; length: 14; CDR3: CASSPRTEYYEQYF; DNA: TGTGCCAGCAGCCCAAGGACGGAATACTACGAGCAGTACTTC
size: .; V: TRBV6-5; D: .; J: TRBJ1-5; length: 14; CDR3: CASSYSFLDQPQHF; DNA: TGTGCCAGCAGTTACTCGTTCCTAGATCAGCCCCAGCATTTT
size: .; V: TRBV25-1; D: .; J: TRBJ1-3; length: 14; CDR3: CASSDLLGGNTIYF; DNA: TGTGCCAGCAGTGATCTTTTGGGTGGAAACACCATATATTTT
size: once; V: TRBV19; D: TRBD2; J: TRBJ2-3; length: 16; CDR3: CASSTKRDRMPDTQYF; DNA: TGTGCCAGTAGTACCAAGCGGGACCGTATGCCAGATACGCAGTATTTT
size: .; V: TRBV18; D: .; J: TRBJ1-5; length: 15; CDR3: CASSSTATVMEAQHF; DNA: TGTGCCAGCTCATCGACGGCGACAGTTATGGAGGCCCAGCATTTT
size: once; V: TRBV5-6; D: .; J: TRBJ2-5; length: 11; CDR3: CASSTHETQYF; DNA: TGTGCCAGCAGCACCCACGAGACCCAGTACTTC
size: .; V: TRBV11-2; D: TRBD1; J: TRBJ2-2; length: 15; CDR3: CASSLAHRGAGELFF; DNA: TGTGCCAGCAGCTTAGCTCACAGGGGGGCCGGGGAGCTGTTTTTT
size: .; V: TRBV6-5; D: .; J: TRBJ1-1; length: 14; CDR3: CASSYQWGDTEAFF; DNA: TGTGCCAGCAGTTACCAATGGGGAGACACTGAAGCTTTCTTT